Below, 22 T cell receptor beta chains from the same sample are listed, as sequenced in a study of cytomegalovirus exposure and HLA in healthy donors. Using immunoSEQ multiplex PCR, the repertoire was profiled, and TCRdb retains in-frame clones only, with some absent. The sample has some 130,000 clones, approximately 82% seen once; the top ten hold 25% to 30%. The sample was PBMCs. These receptors were taken from a man aged 30 to 45 in good health and CMV-seropositive.

The CDR3 DNA reads TGTGCCAGTAGTATAGATCCGCAAGAGGCTCAGCCCCAGCATTTT. Its protein is CASSIDPQEAQPQHF. This chain connects TRBV19 to TRBJ1-5, with unresolved D. Germline loops: CDR1 LNHDA, CDR2 SQIVND (reference sequence). The V and J ends lost 0 bases and 6 bases respectively, with 12 bases between them. The CDR3 sequence is 15 residues long.

In its sample, this clone was seen once. This chain links TRBV4-3 with TRBJ1-6; D gene unclear. Germline V gene lookup returns CDR1 LGHNA and CDR2 YSLEER. V dropped 0 bases and J dropped 0 bases, with 15 bases sitting between them. This CDR3 spans 19 amino acids. CDR3 sequence reads: CASSQEGQATSSYNSPLHF. CDR3 nucleotides: TGCGCCAGCAGCCAAGAAGGGCAGGCTACTAGCTCCTATAATTCACCCCTCCACTTT.

The chain uses TRBV27 and TRBJ2-3; TRBD2 might be the D (6 bases). The CDR3 covers 21 residues. CDR1 and CDR2 (germline): MNHEY, SMNVEV (reference sequence). The germline V and J ends were trimmed by 0 bases and 0 bases, with 25 bases remaining between them. In DNA, the CDR3 is TGTGCCAGCAGTTTATCGCTACGACTAGGCCAATGGGGTGTGAGCACAGATACGCAGTATTTT. This gives the protein CASSLSLRLGQWGVSTDTQYF.

In its sample, this clone was seen a few times. The J gene is TRBJ2-2, the V gene TRBV18, with D hard to call. Trimming removed 1 base at V and 2 bases at J, with 14 bases between. From germline, CDR1 is KGHSH and CDR2 LQKENI. This CDR3 is built from 17 residues. CDR3 nucleotide sequence: TGTGCCAGCTCACCACAGAGTTTTACAGCCAACACCGGGGAGCTGTTTTTT. Its translation is CASSPQSFTANTGELFF.

The rearrangement links TRBV4-3 to TRBJ2-7; 12 nucleotides agree with TRBD1. Germline loops: CDR1 LGHNA, CDR2 YSLEER. Trimming cost V 4 bases and J 2 bases; bases outside gene matches: 3. The CDR3 is 15 amino acids. The CDR3 DNA is TGCGCCAGCAGCCCCGGGACAGGGGGCACCTACGAGCAGTACTTC. It translates to CASSPGTGGTYEQYF.

This clone was seen a single time. The chain is built from TRBV9 and TRBJ2-2; the D gene is possibly TRBD1 (6 bases). Trimming cost V 0 bases and J 5 bases, with 11 bases left between them. Germline assignment: CDR1 SGDLS and CDR2 YYNGEE. The CDR3 loop spans 15 amino acids. CDR3 nucleotides: TGTGCCAGCAGCGTAGGTACAGGGTGGACCGGGGAGCTGTTTTTT. Its protein is CASSVGTGWTGELFF.

The gene calls are TRBV4-3 and TRBJ1-3; no clear D gene. This CDR3 is 15 amino acids long. CDR1 and CDR2 from the germline V gene are LGHNA and YSLEER. V lost 6 bases to trimming and J lost 0 bases, with 12 bases between them. DNA for the CDR3: TGCGCCAGCAGTTTTTCAGGTTCCTCTGGAAACACCATATATTTT. It codes for CASSFSGSSGNTIYF.

This CDR3 is CASSLTGRAASEQYF. As DNA, the CDR3 is TGTGCCAGCAGCTTAACTGGCAGGGCAGCCTCCGAGCAGTACTTC. V usage is TRBV7-2 and J usage is TRBJ2-7; D possibly corresponds to TRBD1 (5 bases). Deletions cut 2 bases from V and 6 bases from J, with 17 bases between. Germline CDR1 and CDR2: SGHTA and FQGNSA. The CDR3 totals 15 residues.

The V gene is TRBV11-2, the J gene TRBJ2-1, with D tentatively TRBD2 (6 bases). The germline CDR1 and CDR2 sequences are SGHAT and FQNNGV. This CDR3 has 17 amino acids. The V end was cut by 5 bases, the J end by 4 bases, with 21 bases between. The CDR3 sequence is CASSLTRLGLSYNEQFF. Written as DNA, the CDR3 is TGTGCCAGCAGCCTTACGAGACTAGGGTTGTCGTACAATGAGCAGTTCTTC.

The chain has TRBV5-5 and TRBJ1-2, with D uncertain. From germline, CDR1 is SGHKS and CDR2 YYEKEE (reference sequence). V lost 5 bases and J 8 bases, leaving 19 bases between the germline ends. This CDR3 is 14 amino acids long. The CDR3 DNA follows: TGTGCCAGCAGTGGTGGAGGGAGGACGGGGGGCTACACCTTC. Amino acid sequence: CASSGGGRTGGYTF.

The V call is TRBV5-1, the J call TRBJ2-1; possibly TRBD1 for D (6 bases). The germline gives CDR1 SGHRS, CDR2 YFSETQ. Trimming shortened V by 2 bases and J by 3 bases, and 12 bases separated the two germline ends. The CDR3 extends over 15 amino acids. The CDR3 DNA follows: TGCGCCAGCAGCTTAGGTGGGGGCTTCTACAATGAGCAGTTCTTC. Its protein product is CASSLGGGFYNEQFF.

This clone has just one count. The chain joins TRBV9 to TRBJ1-1, with no clear D. This CDR3 is built from 16 residues. Trimming cost V 4 bases and J 1 base, with 17 bases left between them. Germline CDR1 and CDR2: SGDLS and YYNGEE. CDR3 sequence (DNA): TGTGCCAGCAGCCCCCACCTCCCTGGGCCGAACACTGAAGCTTTCTTT. Its translation is CASSPHLPGPNTEAFF.

V gene TRBV30 combines with J gene TRBJ2-5; maybe TRBD1 (6 bases). V shed 2 bases and J shed 4 bases, with 14 bases lying between them. The germline gives CDR1 GTSNPN, CDR2 SVGIG (reference sequence). The CDR3 has 14 amino acids. The CDR3 protein is CAWSPGHRGETQYF. CDR3 bases: TGTGCCTGGAGTCCGGGACACCGGGGAGAGACCCAGTACTTC.

Ten or more counts support this clone. The V call is TRBV7-2, the J call TRBJ2-7; possibly TRBD2 for D (5 bases). V shed 5 bases and J shed 6 bases, with 14 bases lying between them. CDR3 length equals 13 residues. The V gene's germline CDR1 is SGHTA and CDR2 FQGNSA. The CDR3 region is CASSPGLFGEQYF. The DNA for the CDR3 is TGTGCCAGCAGCCCCGGACTGTTCGGCGAGCAGTACTTC.

The chain combines TRBV4-3 with TRBJ1-4, with 9 bases matching TRBD1. CDR1 and CDR2 (germline): LGHNA, YSLEER. The ends lost 1 base at V and 10 bases at J; junction bases unmatched: 13. The CDR3 is 17 residues long. As DNA, the CDR3 is TGCGCCAGCAGCCAAGTCCGGGCCGGGACAGGGCTTTTAAAACTGTTTTTT. It encodes CASSQVRAGTGLLKLFF.

The chain employs TRBV7-3 and TRBJ1-1; the D is unclear. Germline V gene sequence: CDR1 SGHTA, CDR2 FQGTGA. The CDR3 covers 16 residues. V shed 6 bases and J shed 1 base, with 18 bases lying between them. Written as DNA, the CDR3 is TGTGCCAGCAGTTTACCCCCATCGGCGGCGAACACTGAAGCTTTCTTT. Amino acids: CASSLPPSAANTEAFF. The variable domain in full, with the rest retrieved from reference TRBV7-3 and TRBJ1-1, is GAGVSQTPSNKVTEKGKYVELRCDPISGHTALYWYRQSLGQGPEFLIYFQGTGAADDSGLPNDRFFAVRPEGSVSTLKIQRTERGDSAVYLCASSLPPSAANTEAFFGQGTRLTVV.

The CDR3 coding sequence is TGTGCCAGTACAATGGGGGCTGGTAATCAGCCCCAGCATTTT. Translating gives CASTMGAGNQPQHF. The chain joins TRBV10-3 to TRBJ1-5, with a weak D call TRBD1 (6 bases). The ends were cut back, 10 bases at V and 4 bases at J, with 17 bases in the middle. The CDR3 length is 14 residues. CDR1 and CDR2 (germline): ENHRY, SYGVKD.

The chain couples TRBV30 to TRBJ1-2; D not certain. Germline values: CDR1 GTSNPN, CDR2 SVGIG (reference sequence). The CDR3 is made up of 16 amino acids. V was trimmed by 3 bases and J by 2 bases, leaving 19 bases between them. The CDR3 coding sequence is TGTGCCTGGAGCCCCCCATCCTCCGGGTTCAACTATGGCTACACCTTC. It codes for CAWSPPSSGFNYGYTF.

The chain uses TRBV7-9 and TRBJ2-7; D is unresolved. Trimming pared 5 bases from V and 6 bases from J, leaving 11 bases between. This CDR3 has 12 residues. CDR1 is SEHNR and CDR2 is FQNEAQ in the germline V gene (reference sequence). The CDR3 sequence is CASSQSELEQYF. The CDR3 DNA reads as TGTGCCAGCAGCCAATCGGAGCTCGAGCAGTACTTC.

The chain uses TRBV2 and TRBJ1-1, with D perhaps matching TRBD1 (6 bases). Trimming removed 5 bases at V and 4 bases at J, with 23 bases between. CDR1 and CDR2 from the germline V gene are SNHLY and FYNNEI. The CDR3 is made up of 17 amino acids. As DNA, the CDR3 is TGTGCCAGCAGTTCCCCTAGAGGGGGTGGGCAGAGCACTGAAGCTTTCTTT. This encodes CASSSPRGGGQSTEAFF.

This clone was detected only once. The genes are TRBV5-4 and TRBJ2-2; 9 bases fit TRBD1. CDR1 and CDR2 from the germline V gene are SGHNT and YYREEE (reference sequence). This CDR3 has 15 amino acids. V trimming: 5 bases; J trimming: 1 base; junction bases outside the gene matches: 3. CDR3 region: CASRRDRVNTGELFF. CDR3 DNA sequence: TGTGCCAGCAGACGGGACAGGGTGAACACCGGGGAGCTGTTTTTT.

This chain links TRBV27 with TRBJ2-1; 12 positions agree with TRBD1. J gave up 6 bases and V 7 bases, and 7 bases lay outside the gene matches. In germline, CDR1 is MNHEY, CDR2 SMNVEV (reference sequence). CDR3 length equals 15 residues. As DNA, the CDR3 is TGTGCCAGCATAGGGGACAGGGGGCCTATCAATGAGCAGTTCTTC. Translated, it gives CASIGDRGPINEQFF.